The 15 T cell receptor beta chains below were found in one sample sequenced in a study of T cell changes during pregnancy in multiple sclerosis. Data came from immunoSEQ multiplex PCR; TCRdb stores just in-frame clones and leaves some out. Among about 84,000 clones listed, approximately 93% were seen once. The sequenced sample was peripheral blood, obtained in the second trimester of pregnancy. The receptors come from a female donor in good health, enrolled as a control in a pregnancy study.

This clone has only a few counts. Additional DNA sequences in this sample encode the identical CDR3. The gene calls are TRBV5-1 and TRBJ1-1; D perhaps matches TRBD1 (5 bases). CDR1 is SGHRS, CDR2 YFSETQ, per germline. The V and J ends lost 0 bases and 3 bases respectively, with 9 bases between them. The CDR3 totals 14 residues. The CDR3 region has the DNA TGCGCCAGCAGCTTGGCGGGGGGGTACACTGAAGCTTTCTTT. Translating it yields CASSLAGGYTEAFF. Full variable domain (remainder filled in from reference TRBV5-1 and TRBJ1-1): KAGVTQTPRYLIKTRGQQVTLSCSPISGHRSVSWYQQTPGQGLQFLFEYFSETQRNKGNFPGRFSGRQFSNSRSEMNVSTLELGDSALYLCASSLAGGYTEAFFGQGTRLTVV.

V and J are TRBV19 and TRBJ2-2; TRBD2 might be the D (6 bases). V lost 5 bases and J lost 4, with 17 bases in between. There are 16 residues in the CDR3. Germline lookup yields CDR1 LNHDA and CDR2 SQIVND (reference sequence). The CDR3 bases are TGTGCCAGTAGTTCGTCGGGAGTCTCATTCACCGGGGAGCTGTTTTTT. Protein: CASSSSGVSFTGELFF.

The V call is TRBV9, the J call TRBJ2-1; 7 bases agree with TRBD1. The CDR3 is 15 amino acids. V trimming: 3 bases; J trimming: 2 bases; junction bases outside the gene matches: 5. The germline CDR1 and CDR2 sequences are SGDLS and YYNGEE. The DNA for the CDR3 is TGTGCCAGCAGCGCCGACAGGGCCACCTACAATGAGCAGTTCTTC. This gives the protein CASSADRATYNEQFF.

The CDR3 sequence: CASSYSPAGTYNEQFF. CDR3 coding DNA: TGTGCCAGCAGTTACTCCCCAGCGGGAACCTACAATGAGCAGTTCTTC. This chain links TRBV6-5 with TRBJ2-1; 7 bases line up with TRBD2. Germline assignment: CDR1 MNHEY and CDR2 SVGAGI. The length of the CDR3 is 16 residues. V shed 0 bases and J 2 bases; nucleotides not matched to a gene: 4.

The chain carries TRBV9 and TRBJ2-2, with no clear D. The ends were cut back, 0 bases at V and 3 bases at J, with 6 bases in the middle. Germline-derived CDR1 and CDR2 are SGDLS and YYNGEE. The CDR3 is 14 amino acids. CDR3 protein: CASSVVSYTGELFF. The CDR3 DNA follows: TGTGCCAGCAGCGTAGTTAGTTACACCGGGGAGCTGTTTTTT.

Points on this clone: The sample contains more than one DNA sequence encoding this CDR3. The rearrangement joins TRBV7-9 to TRBJ1-5; 8 bases agree with TRBD1. This CDR3 has 15 residues. The J segment lost 0 bases and the V segment lost 5 bases, leaving 3 bases of the junction unmatched. CDR1 is SEHNR and CDR2 is FQNEAQ in the germline V gene (reference sequence). CDR3 amino acids: CASSPTGDSNQPQHF. CDR3 DNA: TGTGCCAGCAGCCCGACAGGGGATAGCAATCAGCCCCAGCATTTT.

The V call is TRBV19, the J call TRBJ1-4; D perhaps matches TRBD1 (6 bases). This CDR3 has 13 amino acids. Trimming left V 10 bases short and J 10 bases short, with 19 bases between. CDR1 and CDR2 (germline): LNHDA, SQIVND (reference sequence). CDR3 amino acids: CATAPGPGVKLFF. The CDR3 DNA sequence: TGTGCCACCGCACCGGGTCCAGGGGTAAAACTGTTTTTT.

This chain connects TRBV6-5 to TRBJ2-1, with 8 positions matching TRBD2. Per the germline V gene, CDR1 is MNHEY and CDR2 is SVGAGI. The length of the CDR3 is 15 residues. V shed 2 bases and J 9 bases; nucleotides not matched to a gene: 9. CDR3 loop: CASSYGSAGGIEQFF. The DNA of the CDR3 is TGTGCCAGCAGTTACGGGTCGGCGGGAGGAATTGAGCAGTTCTTC.

The chain recombines TRBV28 with TRBJ2-2, with TRBD2 identical over 9 bases. The V gene end was trimmed by 3 bases and the J gene end by 0 bases; junction bases not matched to a gene: 5. Germline V gives CDR1 MDHEN, CDR2 SYDVKM. The CDR3 loop spans 17 amino acids. Here the CDR3 DNA reads TGTGCCAGCAGTTTGGTCGCTAGCGGGACGAACACCGGGGAGCTGTTTTTT. Amino acid sequence: CASSLVASGTNTGELFF. The entire variable domain, with the rest obtained from reference TRBV28 and TRBJ2-2, is as follows: DVKVTQSSRYLVKRTGEKVFLECVQDMDHENMFWYRQDPGLGLRLIYFSYDVKMKEKGDIPEGYSVSREKKERFSLILESASTNQTSMYLCASSLVASGTNTGELFFGEGSRLTVL.

The chain couples TRBV6-5 to TRBJ2-7, with 7 bases fitting TRBD2. In germline, CDR1 is MNHEY, CDR2 SVGAGI. The ends lost 7 bases at V and 1 base at J; junction bases unmatched: 7. CDR3 length equals 14 residues. This CDR3 is CASMSREGSYEQYF. In DNA, the CDR3 is TGTGCCAGCATGTCGAGGGAGGGTTCCTACGAGCAGTACTTC.

The V call is TRBV20-1, the J call TRBJ2-5, with D unclear. Germline loops: CDR1 DFQATT, CDR2 SNEGSKA (reference sequence). The CDR3 is 11 residues long. Deletions cut 4 bases from V and 5 bases from J, with 8 bases between. In nucleotides, the CDR3 is TGCAGTGCTACCCACTGGGAGACCCAGTACTTC. Translated: CSATHWETQYF.

This clone has only one observation. The rearrangement uses TRBV10-3 and TRBJ2-1; possible D gene TRBD2, 6 bases. Between the trimmed V and J ends, which lost 5 bases and 9 bases, there was a span of 14 bases. Germline loops: CDR1 ENHRY, CDR2 SYGVKD. The CDR3 has 13 residues. CDR3 in amino acids: CAISSGTPSEQFF. The CDR3 region has the DNA TGTGCCATCAGTTCCGGGACTCCAAGTGAGCAGTTCTTC.

This chain connects TRBV6-5 to TRBJ2-7; 8 bases fit TRBD1. In germline, CDR1 is MNHEY, CDR2 SVGAGI. With V trimmed by 6 bases and J by 4 bases, 11 bases remained unmatched. The CDR3 covers 15 residues. This CDR3 is CASSPQRTGRYEQYF. The DNA of the CDR3 is TGTGCCAGCAGCCCCCAGAGGACAGGGCGTTACGAGCAGTACTTC.

The CDR3 nucleotides read TGTGCCAGCAGCTCACCTCCTATTCACGAGACCCAGTACTTC. It is translated as CASSSPPIHETQYF. The chain is built from TRBV7-2 and TRBJ2-5; D unclear. Trimming stripped 4 bases from V and 5 bases from J, with 14 bases between. Germline CDR1 SGHTA, CDR2 FQGNSA. CDR3 length equals 14 residues.

This chain connects TRBV19 to TRBJ2-5, with a possible D match to TRBD2 (6 bases). This CDR3 is built from 15 residues. From germline, CDR1 is LNHDA and CDR2 SQIVND (reference sequence). V lost 6 bases to trimming and J lost 1 base, with 15 bases between them. CDR3 sequence reads: CASSPTAGIQETQYF. CDR3 sequence (DNA): TGTGCCAGTAGCCCTACTGCGGGGATCCAAGAGACCCAGTACTTC.